These 30 T cell receptor beta chains were all obtained from the same sample, sequenced in a study of monozygotic twins with inflammatory bowel disease. TCRdb reprocessed the 5' RACE reads and keeps a single row for each CDR3 protein, giving no DNA. The repertoire table contains approximately 160,000 distinct CDR3 sequences. The sample was blood. These receptors were taken from a human donor with ulcerative colitis or Crohn's disease, or a healthy co-twin of an affected twin (not recorded which).

The chain has TRBV27 and TRBJ2-7; TCRdb's D call of TRBD2 is untestable without DNA. Germline values: CDR1 MNHEY, CDR2 SMNVEV (reference sequence). The CDR3 consists of 16 residues. The CDR3 here is CASSSVGEGRSYEQYF.

This rearrangement joins TRBV28 to TRBJ1-6; there is no DNA to check the TCRdb D call of TRBD1. The CDR3 loop spans 16 amino acids. Looked up from germline, CDR1 is MDHEN and CDR2 is SYDVKM. The CDR3 here is CASSFEGPAGNSPLHF. Using reference TRBV28 and TRBJ1-6 for the parts outside the CDR3, the full variable domain is DVKVTQSSRYLVKRTGEKVFLECVQDMDHENMFWYRQDPGLGLRLIYFSYDVKMKEKGDIPEGYSVSREKKERFSLILESASTNQTSMYLCASSFEGPAGNSPLHFGNGTRLTVT.

The rearrangement links TRBV3-1 to TRBJ2-7; TCRdb calls TRBD1, which cannot be checked without DNA. CDR1 LGHDT and CDR2 YNNKEL come from the germline V gene (reference sequence). CDR3 size: 16 residues. CDR3 amino acids: CASSPLSGTGKYEQYF.

CDR3 loop: CASRPGGGNSPLHF. The V gene is TRBV12-3 or TRBV12-4, the J gene TRBJ1-6. The CDR3 sequence is 14 residues long.

The rearrangement joins TRBV3-1 to TRBJ1-1; TCRdb outputs TRBD1, but without DNA this stays unchecked. The germline gives CDR1 LGHDT, CDR2 YNNKEL (reference sequence). The length of the CDR3 is 14 residues. This chain's CDR3 is CASSRSLGGTEAFF.

This chain links TRBV19 with TRBJ2-1; the TCRdb call, TRBD2, lacks DNA for checking. CDR1 is LNHDA, CDR2 SQIVND, per germline (reference sequence). The CDR3 extends over 15 amino acids. CDR3 protein: CASSIGPSGYNEQFF.

The chain uses TRBV20-1 and TRBJ1-5; absent DNA, TCRdb's TRBD1 call cannot be checked. CDR1 and CDR2 from the germline V gene are DFQATT and SNEGSKA (reference sequence). The CDR3 runs to 14 residues. Here the CDR3 reads CSASPRTNNQPQHF.

The chain uses TRBV29-1 and TRBJ1-4; TCRdb names TRBD1, which stays unverified in the absence of DNA. CDR3 length: 15 amino acids. Germline assignment: CDR1 SQVTM and CDR2 ANQGSEA. The chain's CDR3 is CSVELGPQSAEKLFF.

The chain uses TRBV28 and TRBJ2-4; TCRdb designates TRBD1, a call that cannot be tested without DNA. The CDR3 sequence is 15 residues long. Germline V gives CDR1 MDHEN, CDR2 SYDVKM. Here the CDR3 reads CASSLGSPPSLIQYF.

The chain uses TRBV10-3 and TRBJ2-1; no DNA is available, so the TRBD2 call from TCRdb remains unchecked. The CDR3 sequence is 15 residues long. CDR1 and CDR2 from the germline V gene are ENHRY and SYGVKD. The CDR3 protein is CASDMAGGGYNEQFF.

The chain is built from TRBV7-2 and TRBJ1-2. The CDR3 runs 16 residues. CDR1 SGHTA and CDR2 FQGNSA come from the germline V gene. The CDR3 sequence: CASSFGTRAPNYGYTF.

The chain recombines TRBV30 with TRBJ2-7; the D call from TCRdb, TRBD1, cannot be confirmed without DNA. This CDR3 has 13 amino acids. Germline assignment: CDR1 GTSNPN and CDR2 SVGIG (reference sequence). This chain's CDR3 is CAWSVGQGYEQYF.

The rearrangement joins TRBV11-1 to TRBJ1-1; TCRdb gives TRBD1 as the D gene, but with no DNA this cannot be confirmed. This CDR3 region has 16 residues. Germline V lookup: CDR1 SGHAT, CDR2 FQDESV (reference sequence). This chain's CDR3 is CASSLAPGQGDTEAFF.

The rearrangement links TRBV7-6 to TRBJ1-5; TCRdb names TRBD1, which stays unverified in the absence of DNA. CDR1 SGHVS and CDR2 FNYEAQ come from the germline V gene. The CDR3 consists of 16 residues. CDR3 protein: CASSSLAPTGNQPQHF.

V is TRBV10-3 and J is TRBJ2-3. CDR1 and CDR2 (germline): ENHRY, SYGVKD. The CDR3 is 14 amino acids. This CDR3 reads CAIKAQISTDTQYF.

The chain recombines TRBV6-2 or TRBV6-3 with TRBJ2-1; TCRdb selects TRBD2, and the lack of DNA leaves this call unchecked. In germline, CDR1 is MNHEY, CDR2 SVGEGT. The CDR3 consists of 17 residues. The CDR3 is CASSYPNSGSSYNEQFF.

V is TRBV6-1 and J is TRBJ1-5; TCRdb's assignment of TRBD1 cannot be checked, as there is no DNA. In germline, CDR1 is MNHNS, CDR2 SASEGT. The CDR3 is made up of 13 amino acids. The CDR3 here is CASARGYDQPQHF.

CDR3: CASSYRNSPLHF. The chain links TRBV18 to TRBJ1-6. Germline V gene data show CDR1 as KGHSH and CDR2 as LQKENI. The CDR3 sequence is 12 residues long.

V gene TRBV18 combines with J gene TRBJ1-5. The length of the CDR3 is 16 residues. Germline V gene data show CDR1 as KGHSH and CDR2 as LQKENI. CDR3 loop: CASSPQGGLSNQPQHF.

The rearrangement links TRBV2 to TRBJ1-4; TCRdb reports TRBD1, a call that lacks DNA to check it against. Germline CDR1 and CDR2: SNHLY and FYNNEI. The CDR3 contains 15 residues. This CDR3 is CASSVRPGVNEKLFF.

The CDR3 reads CSAREGRVGQPQHF. This rearrangement joins TRBV20-1 to TRBJ1-5. Germline V gives CDR1 DFQATT, CDR2 SNEGSKA (reference sequence). This CDR3 contains 14 residues.

This chain uses TRBV12-3 or TRBV12-4 with TRBJ1-5; TCRdb's assignment of TRBD1 cannot be checked, as there is no DNA. The CDR3 sequence is 14 residues long. CDR3 amino acids: CASSTLGGEQPQHF.

This CDR3 is CASSPGQGTTNEKLFF. The chain couples TRBV4-1 to TRBJ1-4; TCRdb designates TRBD1, a call that cannot be tested without DNA. The CDR3 covers 16 residues. The germline CDR1 and CDR2 sequences are MGHRA and YSYEKL.

The rearrangement links TRBV7-6 to TRBJ2-3; TCRdb's assignment of TRBD1 cannot be checked, as there is no DNA. CDR1 and CDR2 from the germline V gene are SGHVS and FNYEAQ. The CDR3 covers 16 residues. The CDR3 is CASSLAGTGSTDTQYF.

CDR3 loop: CASSPPRGEGTEQFF. The rearrangement joins TRBV18 to TRBJ2-1; TCRdb gives TRBD2 as the D gene, but with no DNA this cannot be confirmed. The length of the CDR3 is 15 residues. The V gene's germline CDR1 is KGHSH and CDR2 LQKENI.

The chain couples TRBV10-3 to TRBJ2-7; TCRdb gives TRBD2 as the D gene, but with no DNA this cannot be confirmed. CDR3 length equals 16 residues. Germline-derived CDR1 and CDR2 are ENHRY and SYGVKD. The CDR3 reads CAVLGVGLDSSYEQYF.

The chain couples TRBV5-1 to TRBJ1-2. Germline-derived CDR1 and CDR2 are SGHRS and YFSETQ. There are 15 residues in the CDR3. CDR3 in amino acids: CASSFDGSWSYGYTF.

The rearrangement links TRBV14 to TRBJ2-7. Looked up from germline, CDR1 is SGHDN and CDR2 is FVKESK. The CDR3 sequence is 11 residues long. This CDR3 is CASTLASEQYF.

The V and J genes are TRBV2 and TRBJ2-3; the TRBD1 assignment by TCRdb is unverifiable without DNA. Germline-derived CDR1 and CDR2 are SNHLY and FYNNEI. This CDR3 is 14 amino acids long. This CDR3 reads CASSVGTGRDTQYF.

CDR3 in amino acids: CAIRRASSGNTIYF. V and J are TRBV10-3 and TRBJ1-3. The CDR3 covers 14 residues. Germline CDR1 reads ENHRY; CDR2 reads SYGVKD.